This T cell receptor (beta chain) was obtained from a study of T cell repertoires in cytomegalovirus infection. Study results and caveats: HLA-C-restricted, CMV-specific TCR beta clonotypes were dominant ex vivo.

As concerns this clonotype: The antigen remains undetermined.

This CDR3 comprises 19 residues. Germline CDR1 MNHEY, CDR2 SVGAGI. Trimming pared 6 bases from V and 0 bases from J, leaving 25 bases between. Via MiXCR, TCRdb re-called the reads, giving one row per CDR3 protein. This sample has hundreds of thousands of distinct CDR3 sequences, with around 10% found just once. Sequenced: PBMCs. The receptor was isolated from a human donor in good health (CMV status not recorded). Some clones in this sample may be carry-over from other donors' samples. The J gene is TRBJ2-3, the V gene TRBV6-5; D is perhaps TRBD1 (5 bases). The CDR3 nucleotides read TGTGCCAGCAGCCCTTCTTACTGGACAAGAACAATTAGCACAGATACGCAGTATTTT. Encoded protein: CASSPSYWTRTISTDTQYF.